This T cell receptor beta chain came from a study of blood T cell repertoires in COVID-19. In the study overall: PBMCs, B-cell-depleted T cells, or T cells provided the cDNA or gDNA that made up the material.

As processed by the authors: Quantification of nucleated cells was approximated via reference gene primer amplification. Sequencing used immunoSEQ multiplex PCR; TCRdb keeps in-frame clones, though not all of them. Clone size and V and J calls were adopted from that table, with D and trimming inferred from the DNA. The sample shows 120,000 to 150,000 clones, 84% of them seen only once. The CDR3 consists of 13 residues. V shed 6 bases and J shed 0 bases, with 11 bases lying between them. Germline CDR1 SQVTM, CDR2 ANQGSEA. Specimen: peripheral blood. The rearrangement uses TRBV29-1 and TRBJ1-2; no definite D call. This receptor was taken from a woman between 45 and 60 years old in a cohort sampled during active or convalescent COVID-19. The CDR3 sequence: CSVRTDSNYGYTF. The CDR3 nucleotides are TGCAGCGTCCGGACGGACTCTAACTATGGCTACACCTTC.